This T cell receptor (beta chain) stems from a study of T cells in Graves' hyperthyroidism and ophthalmopathy (dated by TCRdb to 2018 to 2020). Regarding the complete study: Peripheral blood was sampled at the time of initial diagnosis, prior to any treatment. A discovery cohort of around 98 patients, roughly 45 with Graves' ophthalmopathy and approximately 55 with stable Graves' hyperthyroidism, was used to find distinguishing TCR V-J signatures. Prospective prediction of ophthalmopathy was tested in an independent validation cohort of 18 to 20 hyperthyroidism patients and 17 patients who later progressed to ophthalmopathy. The roughly 90 discovery patients were divided at random into training and test sets in a 7:3 ratio. Thyroid tissue and blood T-cell repertoires from six Graves' hyperthyroidism patients were also compared in the study. After blood sampling, hyperthyroidism patients were treated with methimazole at a starting dose of 30 mg daily, and ophthalmopathy patients were treated with high-dose intravenous methylprednisolone. According to the paper, TCR Vbeta CDR3 sequencing was carried out on about 140 peripheral blood samples, which came from 40 to 45 ophthalmopathy, 75 to 80 hyperthyroidism and roughly 17 progressor patients.

TCR beta CDR3 regions were amplified from RNA transcripts. A first-round RT-PCR of the TCR CDR3 used the HTBI primer set with the Qiagen OneStep RT-PCR kit. Libraries were constructed in a second round of multiplex PCR, after which size selection and purification were performed. Sequencing of the libraries was done on an Illumina HiSeq2000 using paired-end 100 bp reads. In the original analysis: Raw data were processed with SOAPnuke, discarding reads with adapters, uncalled bases, mean Phred below 15, or no exact constant-primer or identifier match. High-quality paired reads were merged with COPE v1.2.5, and unique nucleotide sequences were defined as clonotypes. MiTCR v1.1 was used to align clonotypes to the IMGT TRBV, TRBD and TRBJ reference segments. Only V-J combinations with frequency above 0.0001, covering 98% to 99.2% of repertoires, were analysed. The TCS score was defined as the ratio of F50 (clonal expansion) to E x V (chaos), calculated using BLOSUM62-based TCRdist between CDR3 peptides within each V-J. Welch's t-statistics and random forest reduced several hundred V-J features to some 14, which were used in a naive Bayes classifier (R e1071). TCRdb reprocessed the public reads (quality trimming at Q25 with fastp, clone calling with MiXCR) and kept in-frame beta chains. Rows with a matching CDR3 protein are joined into one entry that keeps the most common DNA and genes. TCRdb's processing, not the authors', yielded these V and J calls. In all, the sample holds about 360,000 distinct CDR3 sequences, and just under 25% of those were seen once. Of the sample, 73% falls within the top ten clones.

Comments on this clonotype: What this receptor recognizes is not known. An end of the junction differs from the germline gene, which may be a read error.

A patient counted as having stable Graves' hyperthyroidism if no progression to ophthalmopathy occurred over 18 months of follow-up. Hyperthyroidism patients were aged 18 to 65 years and newly diagnosed, with disease duration of less than 2 months. Exclusion was applied to patients with uncontrolled infections, other autoimmune diseases, pregnancy or lactation. Diagnoses were based on clinical symptoms, serum thyroxine and TRAb, thyroid ultrasound and orbital computed tomography. PBMCs were isolated from approximately 10 ml of fresh peripheral blood by Ficoll-Paque density gradient centrifugation. Trizol reagent was used to extract total RNA, and RNA quality was then checked on an Agilent 2100 Bioanalyzer. What the research found in general, with its limitations: Most expanded thyroid clonotypes (frequency above 0.001) were also found in blood, which suggests that blood repertoires may mirror thyroid immune responses. During validation, the model predicted progression to ophthalmopathy a median of approximately 6 months ahead of onset, with almost 71% sensitivity and 72% to 80% specificity. Ophthalmopathy was separated from stable hyperthyroidism by a 13 V-J signature model, with around 90% sensitivity and about 84% specificity obtained in cross-validation and 80%/75% obtained in testing. No statistical method was used to fix the sample size in advance, and group allocation was not hidden from the investigators.

For CDR1 and CDR2, the germline V gene lists SNHLY and FYNNEI. The CDR3 goes from the cysteine to the phenylalanine over 15 residues. The entry retains the CDR3 DNA only, 45 bases that are in frame from base 1. The receptor was derived from a man in his forties or fifties with Graves' hyperthyroidism. The material sequenced was blood. The chain is encoded by TRBV2 joined to TRBJ2-5; 7 bases in the junction line up with TRBD2. For the CDR3, the sequence is CASIEGLAEKETQYF. The DNA is as follows: TGTGCCAGCATTGAAGGTCTAGCGGAAAAAGAGACCCAGTACTTC. The variable domain in full, with residues beyond the CDR3 obtained from the reference TRBV2 and TRBJ2-5 genes, is EPEVTQTPSHQVTQMGQEVILRCVPISNHLYFYWYRQILGQKVEFLVSFYNNEISEKSEIFDDQFSVERPDGSNFTLKIRSTKLEDSAMYFCASIEGLAEKETQYFGPGTRLLVL.